This is a list of T cell receptor beta chains from one sample in a study of cytomegalovirus exposure and HLA in healthy donors. Measured with immunoSEQ multiplex PCR; TCRdb has only the in-frame clones, and not every one. Of about 160,000 clones in the sample, 70% to 80% are singletons; the top ten hold less than 2.5%. Sequences were obtained from PBMCs. Receptors were obtained from a man aged 50 to 59 in good health and CMV-seropositive. The CDR3 runs from the conserved cysteine through the conserved F or W. D genes are given only for firm matches.

TRBJ2-5 TRBD1 TRBV28 CASSLREGQGLGETQYF
TRBJ2-1 . TRBV9 CASSVGGGHNEQFF
TRBJ1-2 TRBD1 TRBV10-3 CAISGDSVRYGYTF
TRBJ1-5 . TRBV2 CASSGERGNQPQHF
TRBJ2-7 TRBD1 TRBV7-9 CASSFLRDSLYEQYF
TRBJ2-2 . TRBV18 CASSPLGGPNTGELFF
TRBJ2-7 . TRBV9 CASSAWERGASYEQYF
TRBJ2-7 TRBD1 TRBV2 CASSIRGYSSYEQYF
TRBJ1-1 . TRBV6-5 CASGYQGGYTEAFF
TRBJ1-4 . TRBV9 CASSPYPSTNEKLFF
TRBJ2-1 TRBD2 TRBV2 CASSLRVKALAGAPYNEQFF
TRBJ1-1 TRBD1 TRBV6-5 CASIHRGMNTEAFF
TRBJ2-3 TRBD1 TRBV29-1 CSVNRDSRVTDTQYF
TRBJ2-7 TRBD1 TRBV5-4 CASRPDRGRRYEQYF
TRBJ1-5 TRBD1 TRBV2 CASSDVQGASSGNQPQHF
TRBJ1-1 TRBD1 TRBV5-1 CASSLDRSRGTEAFF
TRBJ2-5 TRBD2 TRBV6-4 CASSASGEAETQYF
TRBJ2-1 . TRBV9 CASSVDERLSYNEQFF
TRBJ2-1 TRBD2 TRBV10-1 CASSLAGGHSSYNEQFF
TRBJ1-4 TRBD1 TRBV4-3 CASSQADRVGEKLFF
TRBJ2-7 TRBD1 TRBV11-3 CASSLDRGHEQYF
TRBJ2-3 . TRBV7-6 CASSLEAGTDTQYF